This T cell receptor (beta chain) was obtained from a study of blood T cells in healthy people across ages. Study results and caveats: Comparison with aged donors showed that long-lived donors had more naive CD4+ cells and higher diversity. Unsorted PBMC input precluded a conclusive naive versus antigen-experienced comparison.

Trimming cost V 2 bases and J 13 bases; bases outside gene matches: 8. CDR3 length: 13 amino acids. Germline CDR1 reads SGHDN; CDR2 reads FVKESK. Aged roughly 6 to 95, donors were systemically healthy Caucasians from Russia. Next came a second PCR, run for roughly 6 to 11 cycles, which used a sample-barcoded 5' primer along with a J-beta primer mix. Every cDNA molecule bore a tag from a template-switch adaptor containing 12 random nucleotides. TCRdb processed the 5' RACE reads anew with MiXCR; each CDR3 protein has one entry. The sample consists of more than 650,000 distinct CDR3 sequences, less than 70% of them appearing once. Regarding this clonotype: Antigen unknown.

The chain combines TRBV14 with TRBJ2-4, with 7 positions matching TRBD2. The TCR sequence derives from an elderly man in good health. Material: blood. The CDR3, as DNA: TGTGCCAGCAGCCAAAACACCCTGCGGGAGCAGTACTTC. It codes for CASSQNTLREQYF. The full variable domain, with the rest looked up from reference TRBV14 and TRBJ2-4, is EAGVTQFPSHSVIEKGQTVTLRCDPISGHDNLYWYRRVMGKEIKFLLHFVKESKQDESGMPNNRFLAERTGGTYSTLKVQPAELEDSGVYFCASSQNTLREQYFGAGTRLSVL.